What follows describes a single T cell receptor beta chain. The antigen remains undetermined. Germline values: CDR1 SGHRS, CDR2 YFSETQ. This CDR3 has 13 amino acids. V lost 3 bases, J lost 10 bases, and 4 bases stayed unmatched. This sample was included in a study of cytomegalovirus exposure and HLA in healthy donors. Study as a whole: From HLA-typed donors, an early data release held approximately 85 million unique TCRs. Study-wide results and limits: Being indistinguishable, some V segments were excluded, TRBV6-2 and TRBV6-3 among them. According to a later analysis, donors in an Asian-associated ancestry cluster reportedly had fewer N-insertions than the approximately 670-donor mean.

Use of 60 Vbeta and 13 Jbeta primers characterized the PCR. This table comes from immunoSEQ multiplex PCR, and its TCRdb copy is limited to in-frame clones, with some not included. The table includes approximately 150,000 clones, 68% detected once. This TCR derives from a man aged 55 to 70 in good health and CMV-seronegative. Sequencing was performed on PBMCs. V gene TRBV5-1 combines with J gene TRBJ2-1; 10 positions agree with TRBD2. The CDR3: CASSSLAGYEQFF. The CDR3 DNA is TGCGCCAGCAGCTCACTAGCGGGGTACGAGCAGTTCTTC.